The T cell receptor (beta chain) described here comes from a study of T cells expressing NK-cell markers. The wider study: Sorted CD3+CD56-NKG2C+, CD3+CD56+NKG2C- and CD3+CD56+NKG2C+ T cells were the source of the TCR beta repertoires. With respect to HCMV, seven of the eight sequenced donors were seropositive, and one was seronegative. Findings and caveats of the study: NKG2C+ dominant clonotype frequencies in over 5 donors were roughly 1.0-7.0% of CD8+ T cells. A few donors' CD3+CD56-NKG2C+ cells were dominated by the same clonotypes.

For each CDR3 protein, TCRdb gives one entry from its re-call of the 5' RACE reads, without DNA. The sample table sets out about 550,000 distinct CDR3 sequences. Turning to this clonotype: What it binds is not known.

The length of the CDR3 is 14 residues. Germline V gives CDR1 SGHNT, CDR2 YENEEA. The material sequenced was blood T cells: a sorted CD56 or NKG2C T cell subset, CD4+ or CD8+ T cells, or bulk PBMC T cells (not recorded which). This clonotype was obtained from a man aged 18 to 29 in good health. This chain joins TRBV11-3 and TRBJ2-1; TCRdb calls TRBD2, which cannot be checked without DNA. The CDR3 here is CASGLAGSYNEQFF.